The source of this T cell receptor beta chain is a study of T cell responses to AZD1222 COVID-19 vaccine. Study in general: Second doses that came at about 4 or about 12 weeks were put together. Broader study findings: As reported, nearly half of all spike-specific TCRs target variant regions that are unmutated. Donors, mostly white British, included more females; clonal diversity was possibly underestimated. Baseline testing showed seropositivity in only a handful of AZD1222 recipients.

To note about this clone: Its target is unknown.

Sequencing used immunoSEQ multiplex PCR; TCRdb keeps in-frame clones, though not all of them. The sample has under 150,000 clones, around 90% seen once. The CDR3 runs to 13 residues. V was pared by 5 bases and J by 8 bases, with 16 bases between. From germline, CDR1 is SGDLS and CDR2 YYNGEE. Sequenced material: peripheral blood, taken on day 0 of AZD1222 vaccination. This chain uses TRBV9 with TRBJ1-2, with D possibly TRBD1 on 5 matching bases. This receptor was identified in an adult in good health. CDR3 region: CASSRTGTRGYTF. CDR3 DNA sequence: TGTGCCAGCAGTCGTACCGGGACGCGGGGCTACACCTTC.